The 24 T cell receptor beta chains reported below all come from one sample, sequenced in a study of shared clonotypes between healthy human individuals. Profiling relied on immunoSEQ multiplex PCR, and the TCRdb table lists in-frame clones only, not all of them. This sample has approximately 2.5 million clones; around nine tenths occur once, and the top ten carry around 0.15%. The specimen was naive CD4+ T cells sorted from blood. The subset denotes: CD45RA+ positively selected. Receptors originate from a man aged 18 to 30 in good health.

The chain uses TRBV9 and TRBJ2-3, with D tentatively TRBD1 (6 bases). Trimming took 4 bases from V and 6 from J, leaving 9 bases between them. Germline V gene data show CDR1 as SGDLS and CDR2 as YYNGEE. This CDR3 has 12 amino acids. The CDR3 DNA follows: TGTGCCAGCAGCTACAGGGAGGATACGCAGTATTTT. Its protein is CASSYREDTQYF.

The rearrangement joins TRBV6-6 to TRBJ2-6, with 7 nucleotides matching TRBD2. The germline V gene has CDR1 MNHNY and CDR2 SVGAGI (reference sequence). Losses at the gene ends were 10 bases for V and 4 bases for J; bases not matched to a gene: 10. CDR3 size: 15 residues. In DNA, the CDR3 is TGTGCCACCTCGACGGGGGGATTGGGGGCCAACGTCCTGACTTTC. Translating gives CATSTGGLGANVLTF.

This chain links TRBV29-1 with TRBJ2-5; D is undetermined. This CDR3 comprises 11 residues. V was clipped by 0 bases and J by 7 bases, with 6 bases between them. Germline values: CDR1 SQVTM, CDR2 ANQGSEA. This chain's CDR3 is CSVEDGLTQYF. The CDR3 DNA follows: TGCAGCGTTGAAGACGGATTGACCCAGTACTTC.

V usage is TRBV28 and J usage is TRBJ2-5; 7 bases are shared with TRBD2. CDR1 is MDHEN, CDR2 SYDVKM, per germline. V dropped 1 base and J dropped 3; count of bases not matched to a gene: 8. The CDR3 consists of 16 residues. Written as DNA, the CDR3 is TGTGCCAGCAGTTTATACTCGGCGGGGACTAAAGAGACCCAGTACTTC. This sequence encodes CASSLYSAGTKETQYF.

The chain links TRBV19 to TRBJ1-5; the D gene is possibly TRBD1 (6 bases). CDR3 length: 14 residues. V dropped 5 bases and J dropped 1 base, with 9 bases sitting between them. The germline V gene encodes CDR1 LNHDA and CDR2 SQIVND (reference sequence). The CDR3 sequence: CASSLGHSNQPQHF. CDR3 nucleotides: TGTGCCAGTAGTTTGGGACACAGCAATCAGCCCCAGCATTTT.

This clone was detected once. The genes are TRBV5-1 and TRBJ1-2; 9 bases line up with TRBD1. The V and J ends lost 5 bases and 3 bases, in that order; junction bases with no gene match: 8. Germline assignment: CDR1 SGHRS and CDR2 YFSETQ. The CDR3 length is 15 residues. The CDR3 nucleotides are TGCGCCAGCAGGGTGATTACAGGGGGCGACTATGGCTACACCTTC. Translated, it gives CASRVITGGDYGYTF.

The rearrangement uses TRBV9 and TRBJ1-4; 8 positions match TRBD1. Germline V lookup: CDR1 SGDLS, CDR2 YYNGEE. The CDR3 length is 15 residues. V was clipped by 3 bases and J by 5 bases; unmatched bases: 6. For the CDR3, the DNA is TGTGCCAGCAGCGAACGGGACAGGATGAATGAAAAACTGTTTTTT. Protein product: CASSERDRMNEKLFF.

This sequence joins TRBV30 and TRBJ2-5, with D perhaps given as TRBD1 or TRBD2 (5 bases each). Germline-derived CDR1 and CDR2 are GTSNPN and SVGIG (reference sequence). The CDR3 is 12 residues long. V gave up 3 bases and J gave up 5 bases, with 10 bases separating them. The CDR3 DNA reads TGTGCCTGGAGGAAGAGGGGTGAGACCCAGTACTTC. Protein sequence: CAWRKRGETQYF.

As DNA, the CDR3 is TGTGCCAGCTCACCATTTCTAAACACCGGGGAGCTGTTTTTT. This encodes CASSPFLNTGELFF. This sequence joins TRBV18 and TRBJ2-2; unclear D gene. This CDR3 spans 14 amino acids. Germline loops: CDR1 KGHSH, CDR2 LQKENI. The V gene lost 2 bases and the J gene lost 2 bases, with 6 bases spanning the gap.

The chain has TRBV2 and TRBJ2-1, with TRBD2 matching over 8 bases. V gave up 6 bases and J gave up 1 base; unmatched junction bases: 8. CDR3 length: 16 residues. CDR1 is SNHLY and CDR2 is FYNNEI in the germline V gene. CDR3 sequence reads: CASRRITSGSYNEQFF. For the CDR3, the DNA is TGTGCCAGCAGGAGGATCACTAGCGGATCCTACAATGAGCAGTTCTTC.

This sequence joins TRBV9 and TRBJ2-3; D not resolved. The CDR3 is 13 residues long. V lost 0 bases and J 6 bases, leaving 8 bases between the germline ends. Germline V gene data show CDR1 as SGDLS and CDR2 as YYNGEE. Written as DNA, the CDR3 is TGTGCCAGCAGCGTAGCGGCTAGGGATACGCAGTATTTT. Translating gives CASSVAARDTQYF.

The chain combines TRBV27 with TRBJ1-1, with 10 bases matching TRBD1. The CDR3 sequence is 16 residues long. From germline, CDR1 is MNHEY and CDR2 SMNVEV (reference sequence). J was trimmed by 6 bases and V by 3 bases; bases with no gene match: 10. The DNA of the CDR3 is TGTGCCAGCAGTTTCCTATACGGACAGGGGGACTCTGAAGCTTTCTTT. Translation gives CASSFLYGQGDSEAFF.

This chain uses TRBV7-9 with TRBJ1-1; D might be TRBD1 (6 bases). V was cut by 5 bases and J by 4 bases, with 14 bases left in between. CDR1 SEHNR and CDR2 FQNEAQ come from the germline V gene (reference sequence). CDR3 length: 14 amino acids. For the CDR3, the DNA is TGTGCCAGCAGCACAGGGCGGGGTGGCACTGAAGCTTTCTTT. Amino acid sequence: CASSTGRGGTEAFF.

The chain has TRBV10-3 and TRBJ1-1; the match to TRBD1 covers 10 bases. The trim removed 4 bases at V and 1 base at J, leaving 9 bases unmatched. The CDR3 loop spans 17 amino acids. Germline V gene data show CDR1 as ENHRY and CDR2 as SYGVKD. In nucleotides, the CDR3 is TGTGCCATCAGTGTGACAGGGGGCCCTTCAACGAACACTGAAGCTTTCTTT. Its protein product is CAISVTGGPSTNTEAFF.

The rearrangement uses TRBV4-3 and TRBJ2-4, with D perhaps TRBD1 or TRBD2 (5 bases each). Trimming left V 0 bases short and J 0 bases short, with 6 bases between. The CDR3 is made up of 15 amino acids. Germline assignment: CDR1 LGHNA and CDR2 YSLEER. CDR3 in DNA: TGCGCCAGCAGCCAAGATGGGGGAGCCAAAAACATTCAGTACTTC. Translating gives CASSQDGGAKNIQYF.

In regard to this clone: Other DNA sequences in the same sample also yield this CDR3. The chain links TRBV27 to TRBJ2-3; no clear D. CDR3 size: 11 residues. CDR1 and CDR2 from the germline V gene are MNHEY and SMNVEV (reference sequence). Trimming shortened V by 6 bases and J by 6 bases, and 7 bases separated the two germline ends. The CDR3 protein is CASSLRDTQYF. CDR3 in DNA: TGTGCCAGCAGCCTCAGGGATACGCAGTATTTT.

The chain is built from TRBV7-9 and TRBJ2-1, with D perhaps matching TRBD1 or TRBD2 (5 bases each). This CDR3 contains 15 residues. Trimming removed 5 bases at V and 4 bases at J, with 15 bases between. Germline values: CDR1 SEHNR, CDR2 FQNEAQ (reference sequence). The CDR3 DNA is TGTGCCAGCAGCCCGACGGGGCCACAGTACAATGAGCAGTTCTTC. As protein: CASSPTGPQYNEQFF.

Details on this clone: Distinct nucleotide sequences in the sample also encode this CDR3. This chain connects TRBV7-2 to TRBJ1-5, with a possible D match to TRBD1 (6 bases). This CDR3 region has 14 residues. Trimming shortened V by 3 bases and J by 4 bases, and 10 bases separated the two germline ends. Per germline, CDR1 SGHTA and CDR2 FQGNSA. This chain's CDR3 is CASSLDSGNQPQHF. The CDR3 region has the DNA TGTGCCAGCAGCTTGGACAGTGGAAATCAGCCCCAGCATTTT.

This clone is a singleton in its sample. Here the CDR3 reads CASSLQQGGQPQHF. The CDR3 region has the DNA TGTGCCAGCAGTTTACAACAGGGGGGTCAGCCCCAGCATTTT. V and J are TRBV27 and TRBJ1-5, with 8 bases aligning to TRBD1. The J segment lost 6 bases and the V segment lost 2 bases, leaving 3 bases of the junction unmatched. Germline V lookup: CDR1 MNHEY, CDR2 SMNVEV (reference sequence). This CDR3 region has 14 residues.

The J gene is TRBJ2-1, the V gene TRBV30; tentatively, D is TRBD2 (6 bases). Germline V lookup: CDR1 GTSNPN, CDR2 SVGIG (reference sequence). This CDR3 spans 12 amino acids. The germline V and J ends were trimmed by 0 bases and 10 bases, with 10 bases remaining between them. DNA of the CDR3: TGTGCCTGGAGTGTACAACTAGCAGAGCAGTTCTTC. Encoded protein: CAWSVQLAEQFF.

In DNA, the CDR3 is TGTGCCAGCAGCTTAAAGGGACTAGCGGGAGGGACCCTGTACTTC. It translates to CASSLKGLAGGTLYF. The chain links TRBV11-2 to TRBJ2-4; 16 positions match TRBD2. The CDR3 extends over 15 amino acids. The germline CDR1 and CDR2 sequences are SGHAT and FQNNGV. V lost 2 bases to trimming and J lost 15 bases; unmatched junction nucleotides: 7. Based on the CDR3 plus reference TRBV11-2 and TRBJ2-4, the full variable domain is EAGVAQSPRYKIIEKRQSVAFWCNPISGHATLYWYQQILGQGPKLLIQFQNNGVVDDSQLPKDRFSAERLKGVDSTLKIQPAKLEDSAVYLCASSLKGLAGGTLYFGAGTRLSVL.

The genes are TRBV19 and TRBJ2-2, with D unresolved. V lost 3 bases and J 6 bases, leaving 14 bases between the germline ends. The CDR3 runs 15 residues. The germline gives CDR1 LNHDA, CDR2 SQIVND (reference sequence). CDR3 residues: CASSIIVQSAGELFF. The CDR3 DNA reads as TGTGCCAGTAGTATTATTGTCCAAAGCGCCGGGGAGCTGTTTTTT.

The chain is built from TRBV4-3 and TRBJ2-3; D ambiguous. Germline CDR1 is LGHNA and CDR2 is YSLEER. The CDR3 is 15 residues long. Trimming removed 1 base from V and 4 bases from J, with 12 bases in between. The CDR3, as DNA: TGCGCCAGCAGCCAAGTGGGCTGGGTACCAGATACGCAGTATTTT. Residues: CASSQVGWVPDTQYF.

The chain joins TRBV6-1 to TRBJ2-3, with 10 bases matching TRBD1. CDR3 length: 15 residues. Germline assignment: CDR1 MNHNS and CDR2 SASEGT. The V segment lost 6 bases and the J segment 2 bases; nucleotides outside the gene matches: 5. CDR3 residues: CASSPDRGPTDTQYF. As DNA, the CDR3 is TGTGCCAGCAGCCCAGACAGGGGGCCCACAGATACGCAGTATTTT.